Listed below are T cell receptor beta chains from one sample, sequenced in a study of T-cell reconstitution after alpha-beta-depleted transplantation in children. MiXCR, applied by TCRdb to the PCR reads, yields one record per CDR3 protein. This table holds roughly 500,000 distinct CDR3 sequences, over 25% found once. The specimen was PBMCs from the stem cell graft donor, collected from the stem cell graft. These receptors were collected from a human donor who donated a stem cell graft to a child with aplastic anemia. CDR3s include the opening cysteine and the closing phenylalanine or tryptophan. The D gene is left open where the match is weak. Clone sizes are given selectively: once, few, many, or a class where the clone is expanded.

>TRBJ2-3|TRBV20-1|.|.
CSARDMLVFRSTDTQYF
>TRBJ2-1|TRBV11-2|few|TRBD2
CASSLISGGAGGPSYEQFF
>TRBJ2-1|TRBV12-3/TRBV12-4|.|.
CATRAPYFSHEQFF
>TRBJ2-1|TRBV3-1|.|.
CASSQVTINNEQFF
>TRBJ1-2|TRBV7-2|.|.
CASKTTGTPIGDTF
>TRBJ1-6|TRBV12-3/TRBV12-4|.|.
CASSLTRSPLHF
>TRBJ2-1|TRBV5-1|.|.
CASSLDYEQFF
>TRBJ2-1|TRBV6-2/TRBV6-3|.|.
CASSYLVLGEQFF
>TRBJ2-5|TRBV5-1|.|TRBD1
CASSALTGGGGETQYF
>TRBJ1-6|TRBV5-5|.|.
CATTRGEGSPLHF
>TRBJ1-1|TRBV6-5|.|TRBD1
CASSYSQGAGTEAFF
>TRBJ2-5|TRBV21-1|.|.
CASSKPLRRAKETQYF
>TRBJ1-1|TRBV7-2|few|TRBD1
CASSLEGQGRAFF
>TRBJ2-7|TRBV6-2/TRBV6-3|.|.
CASLSTGTARREQYF
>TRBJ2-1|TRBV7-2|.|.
CASSLGGRRSFSNEQFF
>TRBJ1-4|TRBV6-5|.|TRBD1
CASSYGTAEEKLFF
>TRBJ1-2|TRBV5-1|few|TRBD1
CASSLDQGAGYGYTF
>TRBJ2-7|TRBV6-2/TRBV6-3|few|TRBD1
CASSYSGQGNYEQYF
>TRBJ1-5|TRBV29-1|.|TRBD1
CSVQQGPQQPQHF
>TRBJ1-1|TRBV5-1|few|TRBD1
CASSRRTGVNTEAFF
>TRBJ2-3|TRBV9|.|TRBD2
CASSFGLAGESTATDTQYF
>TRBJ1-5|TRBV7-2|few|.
CASSYRSNQPQHF
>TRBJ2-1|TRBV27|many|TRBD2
CASSSPTSGGYNEQFF
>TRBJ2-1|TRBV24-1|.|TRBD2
CATSDSRLAGHNEQFF
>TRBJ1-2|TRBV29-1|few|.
CSLGTVDYGYTF
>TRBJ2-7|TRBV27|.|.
CASSYYSGSYEQYF
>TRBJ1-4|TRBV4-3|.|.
CASSQESPSDGSAANNEKLFF
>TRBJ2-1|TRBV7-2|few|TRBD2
CASSLVSSGRYNEQFF
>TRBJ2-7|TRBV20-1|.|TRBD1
CSARDPGQGGVEQYF
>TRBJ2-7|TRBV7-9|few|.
CASSFLASYEQYF
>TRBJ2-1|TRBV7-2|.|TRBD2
CASSRTSGIDEQFF
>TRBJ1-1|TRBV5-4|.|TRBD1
CASSVRGQGTEAFF
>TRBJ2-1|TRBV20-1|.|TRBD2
CSANLGLARYNEQFF
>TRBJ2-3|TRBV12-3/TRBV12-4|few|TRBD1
CASSLDRTGGTDTQYF
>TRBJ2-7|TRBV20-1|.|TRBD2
CSARDPTSGSKYEQYF
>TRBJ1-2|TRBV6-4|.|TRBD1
CASSDSTGVLWSYGYTF
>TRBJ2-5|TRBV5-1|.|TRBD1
CASTTSPDRVWETQYF
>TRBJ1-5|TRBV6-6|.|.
CASAEWGNQPQHF
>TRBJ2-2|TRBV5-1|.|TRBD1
CASSLYGTGGDTGELFF
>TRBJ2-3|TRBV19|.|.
CASTTARRDTQYF
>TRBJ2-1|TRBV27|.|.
CASSFLGVSSYNEQFF
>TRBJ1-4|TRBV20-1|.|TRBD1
CSALLPGQGSAKLFF
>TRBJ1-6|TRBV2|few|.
CASSFGGSYNSPLHF
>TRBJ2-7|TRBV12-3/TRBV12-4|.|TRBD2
CASSPTSGGSYEQYF
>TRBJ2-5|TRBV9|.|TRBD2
CASSVGGGTSIFETQYF
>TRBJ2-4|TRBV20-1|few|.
CSAYHKLAKNIQYF
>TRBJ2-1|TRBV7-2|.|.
CASSPRISNNEQFF
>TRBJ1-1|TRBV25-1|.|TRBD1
CASRYTGGRTEAFF
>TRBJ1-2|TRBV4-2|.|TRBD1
CASSQDYGRGLDGYTF
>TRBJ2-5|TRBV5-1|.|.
CASSPQSSEKSQYF
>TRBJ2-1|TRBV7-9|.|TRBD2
CASSPGLAGLNEQFF
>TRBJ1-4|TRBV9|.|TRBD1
CASSVNTGAAEKLFF
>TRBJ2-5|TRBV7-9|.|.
CASSSLALRTGTQYF
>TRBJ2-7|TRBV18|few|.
CASSPGVLHEQYF
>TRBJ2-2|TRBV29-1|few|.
CSVEDPGDQNTGELFF
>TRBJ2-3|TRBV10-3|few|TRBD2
CAISASAGEGNTQYF
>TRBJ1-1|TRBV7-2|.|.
CASSPPAPEAFF
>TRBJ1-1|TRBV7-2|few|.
CASSLNHGGTEAFF
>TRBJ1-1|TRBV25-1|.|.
CASRPPDQAEAFF